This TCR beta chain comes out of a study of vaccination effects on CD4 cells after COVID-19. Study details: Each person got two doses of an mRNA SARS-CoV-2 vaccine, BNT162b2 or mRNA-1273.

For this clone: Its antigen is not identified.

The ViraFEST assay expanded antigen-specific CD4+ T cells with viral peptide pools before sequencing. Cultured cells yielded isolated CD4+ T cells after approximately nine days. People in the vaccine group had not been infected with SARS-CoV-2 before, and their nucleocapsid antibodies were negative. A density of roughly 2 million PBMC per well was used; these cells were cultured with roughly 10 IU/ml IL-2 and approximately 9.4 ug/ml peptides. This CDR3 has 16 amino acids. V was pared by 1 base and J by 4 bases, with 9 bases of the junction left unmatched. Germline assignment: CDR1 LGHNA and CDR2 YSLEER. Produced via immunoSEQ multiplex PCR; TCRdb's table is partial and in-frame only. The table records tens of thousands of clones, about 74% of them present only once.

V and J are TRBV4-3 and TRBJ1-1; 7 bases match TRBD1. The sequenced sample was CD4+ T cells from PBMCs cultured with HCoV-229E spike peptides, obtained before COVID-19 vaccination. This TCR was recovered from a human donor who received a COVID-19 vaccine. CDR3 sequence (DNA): TGCGCCAGCAGCCAAGCACAGGGGCTAACGGGCACTGAAGCTTTCTTT. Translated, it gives CASSQAQGLTGTEAFF.